These T cell receptor beta chains were read from a single sample in a study of identical twins. TCRdb re-analysed the 5' RACE reads in MiXCR, keeping a single row per CDR3 protein. The sample carries around 480,000 distinct CDR3 sequences, roughly an eighth recorded once. This sample was also put to use in a study of yellow fever vaccine responses in identical twins.

The specimen was CD4+ T cells sorted from blood. These receptors originate from a woman aged 18-35 years in good health. Both conserved end residues are part of each CDR3. Fields, in order: clone size, D gene, V gene, J gene, CDR3 DNA, CDR3 protein. D genes are given only for firm matches. Clone size is given for some rows only: seen once, a few or many times, or a class if the clone is expanded.

few,-,TRBV5-6,TRBJ2-5,TGTGCCAGCAGCGGCAGGGTCTATGAGACCCAGTACTTC,CASSGRVYETQYF
-,TRBD1,TRBV5-5,TRBJ2-2,TGTGCCAGCAGCCTTCAGGGGGTCCACACCGGGGAGCTGTTTTTT,CASSLQGVHTGELFF
-,-,TRBV6-5,TRBJ2-2,TGTGCCAGCAGTTACTTGTTTTCGCGCATTGGGACCGGGGAGCTGTTTTTT,CASSYLFSRIGTGELFF
many,TRBD2,TRBV29-1,TRBJ2-5,TGCAGCGTTGTAATCTCGACTAGCGGGGTTCAAGAGACCCAGTACTTC,CSVVISTSGVQETQYF
-,TRBD1,TRBV7-2,TRBJ2-1,TGTGCCAGCAGCTTATACAGGGGTGGTTCTTTGAAGGATGAGCAGTTCTTC,CASSLYRGGSLKDEQFF
few,-,TRBV30,TRBJ1-3,TGTGCCTGGGGCCCCACTGGAAACACCATATATTTT,CAWGPTGNTIYF
-,-,TRBV20-1,TRBJ1-2,TGCAGTGCTGGCACGATGGGGAACTATGGCTACACCTTC,CSAGTMGNYGYTF
-,-,TRBV12-3/TRBV12-4,TRBJ1-4,TGTGCCAGCAGTTCGTTTACCCAGGGTACTAATGAAAAACTGTTTTTT,CASSSFTQGTNEKLFF
many,-,TRBV5-1,TRBJ2-4,TGCGCCAGCAGCTTGGAGGGAAACATTCAGTACTTC,CASSLEGNIQYF
few,-,TRBV10-3,TRBJ1-6,TGTGCCACCATCATACGTGCCGATAATTCACCCCTCCACTTT,CATIIRADNSPLHF
few,-,TRBV9,TRBJ2-3,TGTGCCAGCAGCGTAGGTAGCGGCACAGATACGCAGTATTTT,CASSVGSGTDTQYF
few,-,TRBV5-1,TRBJ2-3,TGCGCCAGCAGCTTGGAGGGGGGCTACACAGATACGCAGTATTTT,CASSLEGGYTDTQYF
few,-,TRBV29-1,TRBJ2-2,TGCAGCGTCGAGAAGCGTAACACCGGGGAGCTGTTTTTT,CSVEKRNTGELFF
few,TRBD2,TRBV3-1,TRBJ2-1,TGTGCCAGCAGCCAAGACCCAGCGGGGTCAGGAAATGAGCAGTTCTTC,CASSQDPAGSGNEQFF
few,-,TRBV10-3,TRBJ1-1,TGTGCCATCAGTGAAATGTGGGGTTTGCGCACTGAAGCTTTCTTT,CAISEMWGLRTEAFF
few,-,TRBV4-2,TRBJ2-2,TGTGCCAGCAGCCAAGATGGAGGGGGGGCTAACACCGGGGAGCTGTTTTTT,CASSQDGGGANTGELFF
few,-,TRBV5-1,TRBJ2-1,TGCGCCAGCAGCTTGACCAGCGGGTCCAGGGAGCAGTTCTTC,CASSLTSGSREQFF
many,TRBD2,TRBV12-3/TRBV12-4,TRBJ2-1,TGTGCCAGCAGTCTATCGGGACTAGCGGGGCATAATGAGCAGTTCTTC,CASSLSGLAGHNEQFF
few,-,TRBV20-1,TRBJ2-7,TGCAGTGCTAGAGATCTCGGGCTTGAGCAGTACTTC,CSARDLGLEQYF
many,TRBD2,TRBV2,TRBJ2-7,TGTGCCAGCAGGCCCCTTCCCGGGAGGGGGAGCTCCTACGAGCAGTACTTC,CASRPLPGRGSSYEQYF
few,TRBD2,TRBV27,TRBJ2-1,TGTGCCAGCAGTTTATCCCCGTGGATAGCGGGAAGGGGAACCAATGAGCAGTTCTTC,CASSLSPWIAGRGTNEQFF
few,TRBD1,TRBV7-7,TRBJ2-5,TGTGCTAGCAGCTTACGACAGTTTCGGTTAGGGACAGAAGAGACCCAGTACTTC,CASSLRQFRLGTEETQYF
many,-,TRBV5-1,TRBJ2-6,TGCGCCAGCAGCTTGGAAGGTGGGGCCAACGTCCTGACTTTC,CASSLEGGANVLTF
many,-,TRBV29-1,TRBJ2-5,TGCAGCGCGGTCGGAGGGGGGGAGACCCAGTACTTC,CSAVGGGETQYF
few,-,TRBV6-2/TRBV6-3,TRBJ1-1,TGTGCCAGCAGGGACCCATTTTTGACTGAAGCTTTCTTT,CASRDPFLTEAFF
-,-,TRBV29-1,TRBJ2-1,TGCAGCGTCCCGGGACAAGACTACAATGAGCAGTTCTTC,CSVPGQDYNEQFF
-,TRBD2,TRBV11-1,TRBJ2-1,TGTGCCAGCAGCCAAAATAGCGGGGGGGCCTACAATGAGCAGTTCTTC,CASSQNSGGAYNEQFF
few,TRBD1,TRBV12-3/TRBV12-4,TRBJ2-1,TGTGCCAGCAACATACCTCCGGGACAGGAGATCTTC,CASNIPPGQEIF
-,TRBD2,TRBV30,TRBJ2-7,TGTGCCTGGAGTGTATCAGCGGGAGTACAGTACTTC,CAWSVSAGVQYF
-,-,TRBV6-5,TRBJ2-3,TGTGCCAGCAGTTACTCCGCGATAAACGCAGATACGCAGTATTTT,CASSYSAINADTQYF
-,-,TRBV28,TRBJ2-5,TGTGCCAGCAGTACTATAGCCCTCCAAGAGACCCAGTACTTC,CASSTIALQETQYF
-,-,TRBV2,TRBJ1-5,TGTGCCAGCACTCGGCAGAGAATTGCTCAGCCCCAGCATTTT,CASTRQRIAQPQHF
few,TRBD2,TRBV5-6,TRBJ2-2,TGTGCCAGCAGCCAATATAGCGGGTCCGGGGAGCTGTTTTTT,CASSQYSGSGELFF
-,-,TRBV12-3/TRBV12-4,TRBJ2-2,TGTGCCAGCAGATGGACTGTCCCCGGGGAGCTGTTTTTT,CASRWTVPGELFF
many,-,TRBV6-2/TRBV6-3,TRBJ2-4,TGTGCCAGCAGTTCCCCCCGGGGTTTAGAAAACATTCAGTACTTC,CASSSPRGLENIQYF
-,-,TRBV6-5,TRBJ2-7,TGTGCCAGCAGTTACGAGGTATTTTCCTACGAGCAGTACTTC,CASSYEVFSYEQYF
-,TRBD1,TRBV7-8,TRBJ2-5,TGTGCCAGCAGCCTCCGGGACAGGGACCCCCAAGAGACCCAGTACTTC,CASSLRDRDPQETQYF
-,TRBD2,TRBV20-1,TRBJ2-2,TGCAGTGCTAGGGCGGGAGGGGCCGGGGAGCTGTTTTTT,CSARAGGAGELFF
few,-,TRBV5-1,TRBJ1-1,TGCGCCAGCAGCTGGGAGGGGGTCGCTGAAGCTTTCTTT,CASSWEGVAEAFF
few,-,TRBV7-2,TRBJ2-7,TGTGCCAGCAGCTTTTCGAGGGAGAGCAACGAGCAGTACTTC,CASSFSRESNEQYF
many,TRBD1,TRBV20-1,TRBJ2-7,TGCAGTGCTAAGGGACAGAACTCCTACGAGCAGTACTTC,CSAKGQNSYEQYF
-,-,TRBV11-3,TRBJ1-2,TGTGCCAGCAGCTTGGAGGACAGTTCCCCCACCTTC,CASSLEDSSPTF
few,TRBD1,TRBV29-1,TRBJ1-4,TGCAGCGTTGGAGGGGGCACAACTAATGAAAAACTGTTTTTT,CSVGGGTTNEKLFF
few,-,TRBV7-9,TRBJ2-2,TGTGCCAGCAGCTCCTACTCTACGAACACCGGGGAGCTGTTTTTT,CASSSYSTNTGELFF
few,TRBD1,TRBV20-1,TRBJ2-5,TGCAGTGCTAGTAGTAGACAGGGCAAGGGGCAAGAGACCCAGTACTTC,CSASSRQGKGQETQYF
-,-,TRBV5-1,TRBJ2-5,TGCGCCAGCAGCCCCGCGACAAGGGAAGAGACCCAGTACTTC,CASSPATREETQYF
-,-,TRBV27,TRBJ2-5,TGTGCCAGCAGTTTAGGGCACCGGCCGGATGGGACCCAGTACTTC,CASSLGHRPDGTQYF
many,-,TRBV18,TRBJ2-7,TGTGCCAGCTCACTTAATAGGAACCCTTACGAGCAGTACTTC,CASSLNRNPYEQYF
few,-,TRBV20-1,TRBJ1-2,TGCAGTGCGAGTCGGGGTATCGGCTACACCTTC,CSASRGIGYTF
once,-,TRBV7-9,TRBJ1-4,TGTGCCAGCAGCTTAGATGGAGGGTCTAATGAAAAACTGTTTTTT,CASSLDGGSNEKLFF
few,-,TRBV20-1,TRBJ2-3,TGCAGTGCTAGAGATACCGTGCGGGCGGATACGCAGTATTTT,CSARDTVRADTQYF
many,TRBD2,TRBV15,TRBJ2-1,TGTGCCACCAGCAGAGAAGGCCTAGCGGGAGGGCAGTTTAACAATGAGCAGTTCTTC,CATSREGLAGGQFNNEQFF
few,TRBD2,TRBV6-1,TRBJ2-1,TGTGCCAGCACATTAGCGGGGGGGCCTTACAATGAGCAGTTCTTC,CASTLAGGPYNEQFF
few,-,TRBV11-3,TRBJ2-1,TGTGCCAGCAGCTTATCATCTGAGGATGAGCAGTTCTTC,CASSLSSEDEQFF